A selection of T cell receptor beta chains follows, all from one sample in a study of identical twins. Using its own MiXCR run on the 5' RACE reads, TCRdb lists one record per CDR3 protein. The sample records 640,000 or so distinct CDR3 sequences, 5.5% to 7.5% being singletons. Sample: naive T cells sorted from blood. These TCRs come from a man aged 18 to 29 in good health. The CDR3 runs from the conserved cysteine through the conserved F or W. The order of the fields is D gene, V gene, J gene, clone size, CDR3 length, CDR3 protein, CDR3 DNA. A D gene is named only where the DNA matches it firmly. Where a row states a size, it is once, few, many or the class of an expanded clone; other rows omit it.

.,TRBV27,TRBJ1-5,.,14,CASSAMQGHQPQHF,TGTGCCAGCAGCGCGATGCAGGGGCATCAGCCCCAGCATTTT
.,TRBV7-2,TRBJ2-1,.,14,CASSLKGHTNEQFF,TGTGCCAGCAGCCTTAAAGGGCACACGAATGAGCAGTTCTTC
TRBD2,TRBV3-1,TRBJ2-3,few,16,CASSRTLAVSTDTQYF,TGTGCCAGCAGTCGAACCCTAGCGGTTAGCACAGATACGCAGTATTTT
.,TRBV18,TRBJ2-1,many,14,CASSPIGAYNEQFF,TGTGCCAGCTCACCCATCGGTGCTTACAATGAGCAGTTCTTC
.,TRBV20-1,TRBJ2-1,few,20,CSARQTPARGAPGSYNEQFF,TGCAGTGCTAGGCAAACGCCGGCCAGGGGGGCCCCTGGCTCCTACAATGAGCAGTTCTTC
TRBD2,TRBV20-1,TRBJ2-5,many,14,CSAREAGTSKTQYF,TGCAGTGCTAGAGAAGCCGGGACTAGTAAGACCCAGTACTTC
.,TRBV5-1,TRBJ1-2,.,15,CASSLEKGQIWGYTF,TGCGCCAGCAGCTTAGAGAAGGGTCAGATTTGGGGCTACACCTTC
TRBD2,TRBV7-9,TRBJ2-1,.,16,CASSLDTTSSGTEQFF,TGTGCCAGCAGCTTAGACACGACAAGTAGCGGGACGGAGCAGTTCTTC
TRBD1,TRBV12-3/TRBV12-4,TRBJ2-3,.,16,CASSQGTGGNGDTQYF,TGTGCCAGCAGTCAGGGGACAGGGGGCAATGGAGATACGCAGTATTTT
TRBD2,TRBV28,TRBJ2-1,few,15,CASSYTSGYYNEQFF,TGTGCCAGCAGTTATACTAGCGGATACTACAATGAGCAGTTCTTC
.,TRBV12-3/TRBV12-4,TRBJ1-5,many,12,CASSTRDQPQHF,TGTGCCAGCAGTACCAGGGATCAGCCCCAGCATTTT
.,TRBV6-1,TRBJ2-3,few,14,CATQTTASTDTQYF,TGTGCCACCCAAACGACAGCTAGCACAGATACGCAGTATTTT
.,TRBV24-1,TRBJ2-5,many,15,CATSEPTSFQETQYF,TGTGCCACCAGTGAACCTACTAGTTTCCAAGAGACCCAGTACTTC
.,TRBV5-1,TRBJ2-5,.,14,CASSFGSPQETQYF,TGCGCCAGCAGCTTTGGCAGCCCCCAAGAGACCCAGTACTTC
TRBD1,TRBV11-1,TRBJ2-1,many,16,CASRFLRQGPGNEQFF,TGTGCCAGCAGATTCCTCCGACAGGGCCCTGGCAATGAGCAGTTCTTC
TRBD1,TRBV7-8,TRBJ2-7,.,17,CASSLAWRDRGQYEQYF,TGTGCCAGCAGCTTAGCGTGGAGGGACAGGGGGCAATACGAGCAGTACTTC
TRBD1,TRBV5-1,TRBJ2-3,few,16,CASSMDRGRLADTQYF,TGCGCCAGCAGCATGGACAGGGGGCGCCTAGCAGATACGCAGTATTTT
.,TRBV20-1,TRBJ1-1,.,14,CSGNQGNMNTEAFF,TGCAGTGGGAACCAGGGGAACATGAACACTGAAGCTTTCTTT
.,TRBV4-2,TRBJ2-1,many,14,CASSQEQRYNEQFF,TGTGCCAGCAGCCAAGAACAACGGTACAATGAGCAGTTCTTC
.,TRBV12-3/TRBV12-4,TRBJ2-5,many,11,CASRAGETQYF,TGTGCCAGCAGGGCAGGGGAGACCCAGTACTTC
.,TRBV15,TRBJ2-3,many,13,CAIEGGHTDTQYF,TGTGCCATTGAAGGGGGGCACACAGATACGCAGTATTTT
.,TRBV25-1,TRBJ2-5,many,12,CASSEKRETQYF,TGTGCCAGCAGTGAAAAGAGGGAGACCCAGTACTTC